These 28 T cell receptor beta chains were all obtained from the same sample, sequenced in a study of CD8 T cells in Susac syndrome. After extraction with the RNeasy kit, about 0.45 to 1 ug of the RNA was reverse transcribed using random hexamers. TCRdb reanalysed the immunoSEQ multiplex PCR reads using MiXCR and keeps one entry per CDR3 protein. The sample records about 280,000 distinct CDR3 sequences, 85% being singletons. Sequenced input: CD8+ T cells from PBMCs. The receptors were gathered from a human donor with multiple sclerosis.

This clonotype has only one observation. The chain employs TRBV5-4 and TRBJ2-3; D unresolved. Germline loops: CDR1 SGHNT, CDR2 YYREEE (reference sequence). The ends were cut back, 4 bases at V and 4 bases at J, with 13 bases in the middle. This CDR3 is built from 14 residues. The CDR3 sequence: CASSLDGVPDTQYF. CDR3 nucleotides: TGTGCCAGCAGCCTGGATGGGGTCCCAGATACGCAGTATTTT.

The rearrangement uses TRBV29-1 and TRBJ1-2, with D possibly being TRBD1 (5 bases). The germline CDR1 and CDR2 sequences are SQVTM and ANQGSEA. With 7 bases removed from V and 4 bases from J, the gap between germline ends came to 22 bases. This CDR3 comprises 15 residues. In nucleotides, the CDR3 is TGCAGCGCCCGGGAGGGGCAGGAACACCTCTATGGCTACACCTTC. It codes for CSAREGQEHLYGYTF.

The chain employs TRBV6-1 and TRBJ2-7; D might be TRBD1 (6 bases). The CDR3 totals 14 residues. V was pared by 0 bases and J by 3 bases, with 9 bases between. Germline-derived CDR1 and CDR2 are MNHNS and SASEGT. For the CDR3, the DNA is TGTGCCAGCAGTGAAGCGGGGGCGCGCTACGAGCAGTACTTC. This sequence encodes CASSEAGARYEQYF.

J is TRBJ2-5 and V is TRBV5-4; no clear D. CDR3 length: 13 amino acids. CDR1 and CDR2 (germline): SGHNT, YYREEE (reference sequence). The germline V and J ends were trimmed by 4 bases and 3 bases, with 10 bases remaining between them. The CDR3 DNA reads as TGTGCCAGCAGCGCCCACCTGAAAGAGACCCAGTACTTC. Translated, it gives CASSAHLKETQYF.

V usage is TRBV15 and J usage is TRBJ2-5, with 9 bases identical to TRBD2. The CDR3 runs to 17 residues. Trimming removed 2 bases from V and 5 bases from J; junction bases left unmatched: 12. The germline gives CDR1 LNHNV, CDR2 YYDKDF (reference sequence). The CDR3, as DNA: TGTGCCACCAGCAGAAGTCTTTCTAGCGGGATAGATGAGACCCAGTACTTC. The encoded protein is CATSRSLSSGIDETQYF.

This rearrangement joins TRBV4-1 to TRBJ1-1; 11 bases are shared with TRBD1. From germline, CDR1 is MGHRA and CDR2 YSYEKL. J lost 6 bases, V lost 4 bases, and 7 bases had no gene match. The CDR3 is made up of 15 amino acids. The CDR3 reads CASSLSPGQGAEAFF. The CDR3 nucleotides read TGCGCCAGCAGCCTGTCTCCGGGACAGGGGGCTGAAGCTTTCTTT.

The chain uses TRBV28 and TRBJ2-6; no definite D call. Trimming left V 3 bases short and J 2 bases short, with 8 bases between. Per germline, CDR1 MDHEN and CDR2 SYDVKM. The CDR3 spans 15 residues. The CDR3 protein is CASSFLVTGANVLTF. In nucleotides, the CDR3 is TGTGCCAGCAGTTTTTTAGTCACTGGGGCCAACGTCCTGACTTTC.

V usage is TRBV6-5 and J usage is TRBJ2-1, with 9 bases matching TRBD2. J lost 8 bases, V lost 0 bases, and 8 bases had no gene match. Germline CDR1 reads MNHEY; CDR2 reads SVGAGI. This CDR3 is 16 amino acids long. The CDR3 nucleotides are TGTGCCAGCAGTTACTCGCGGGAGGGCCGTAGGGATGAGCAGTTCTTC. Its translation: CASSYSREGRRDEQFF.

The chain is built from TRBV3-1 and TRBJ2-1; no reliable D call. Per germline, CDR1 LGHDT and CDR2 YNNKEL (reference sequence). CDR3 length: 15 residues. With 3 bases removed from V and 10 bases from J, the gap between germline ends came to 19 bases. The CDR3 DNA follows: TGTGCCAGCAGCCAGTACCCTTCCACCCTACACGAGCAGTTCTTC. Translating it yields CASSQYPSTLHEQFF.

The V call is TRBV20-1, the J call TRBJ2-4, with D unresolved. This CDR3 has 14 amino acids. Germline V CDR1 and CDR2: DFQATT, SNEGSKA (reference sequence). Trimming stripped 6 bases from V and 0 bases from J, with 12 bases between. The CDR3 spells CSAASFLAKNIQYF. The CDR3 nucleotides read TGCAGTGCGGCCTCATTCTTAGCCAAAAACATTCAGTACTTC.

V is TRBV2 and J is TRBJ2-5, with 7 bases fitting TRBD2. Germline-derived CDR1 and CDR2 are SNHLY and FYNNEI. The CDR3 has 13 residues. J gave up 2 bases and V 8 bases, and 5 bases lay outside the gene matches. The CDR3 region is CASGEGLQETQYF. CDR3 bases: TGTGCCAGCGGGGAGGGACTACAAGAGACCCAGTACTTC.

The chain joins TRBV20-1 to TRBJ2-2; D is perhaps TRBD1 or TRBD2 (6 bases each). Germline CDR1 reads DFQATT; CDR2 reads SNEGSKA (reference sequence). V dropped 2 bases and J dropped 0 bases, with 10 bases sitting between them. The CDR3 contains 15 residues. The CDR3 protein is CSARRGAANTGELFF. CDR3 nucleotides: TGCAGTGCTAGAAGGGGGGCAGCGAACACCGGGGAGCTGTTTTTT.

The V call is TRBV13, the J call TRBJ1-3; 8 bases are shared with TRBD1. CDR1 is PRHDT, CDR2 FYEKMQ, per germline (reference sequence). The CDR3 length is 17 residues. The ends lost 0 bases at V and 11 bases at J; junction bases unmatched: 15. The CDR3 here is CASSLGHGQGHFGAIYF. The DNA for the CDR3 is TGTGCCAGCAGCTTAGGCCATGGACAGGGCCATTTTGGGGCCATATATTTT.

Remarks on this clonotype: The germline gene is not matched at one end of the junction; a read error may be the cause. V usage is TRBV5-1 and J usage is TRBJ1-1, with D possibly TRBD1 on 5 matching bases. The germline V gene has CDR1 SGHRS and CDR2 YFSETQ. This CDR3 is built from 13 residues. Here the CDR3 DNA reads TGCGCCGGCAGCTACGGGACGGCCACTGAAGCTTTCTTT. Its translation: CAGSYGTATEAFF.

The CDR3 is CASSNSGRNYEQYF. In nucleotides, the CDR3 is TGTGCCAGTAGTAATAGCGGGAGAAACTACGAGCAGTACTTC. The V call is TRBV19, the J call TRBJ2-7; 9 positions match TRBD2. Germline CDR1 and CDR2: LNHDA and SQIVND (reference sequence). V was clipped by 4 bases and J by 3 bases; unmatched bases: 4. CDR3 size: 14 residues.

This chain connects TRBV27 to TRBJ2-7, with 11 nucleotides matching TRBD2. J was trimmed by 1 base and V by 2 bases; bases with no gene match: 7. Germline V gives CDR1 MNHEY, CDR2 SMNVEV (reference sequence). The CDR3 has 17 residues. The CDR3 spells CASSLVHASGRSYEQYF. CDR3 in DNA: TGTGCCAGCAGTTTAGTCCACGCTAGCGGGAGGTCCTACGAGCAGTACTTC.

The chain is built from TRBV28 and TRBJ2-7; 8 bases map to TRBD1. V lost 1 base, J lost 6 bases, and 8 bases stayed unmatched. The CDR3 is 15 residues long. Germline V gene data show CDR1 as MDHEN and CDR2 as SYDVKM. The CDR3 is CASSLLETGVGEQYF. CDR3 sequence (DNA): TGTGCCAGCAGTTTATTAGAGACAGGGGTGGGCGAGCAGTACTTC.

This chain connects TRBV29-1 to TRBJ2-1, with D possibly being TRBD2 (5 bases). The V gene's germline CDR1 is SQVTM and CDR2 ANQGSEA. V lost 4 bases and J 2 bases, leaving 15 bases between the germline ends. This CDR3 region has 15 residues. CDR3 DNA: TGCAGCGTTGCTGGACTCCCGAGCACCTACAATGAGCAGTTCTTC. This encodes CSVAGLPSTYNEQFF.

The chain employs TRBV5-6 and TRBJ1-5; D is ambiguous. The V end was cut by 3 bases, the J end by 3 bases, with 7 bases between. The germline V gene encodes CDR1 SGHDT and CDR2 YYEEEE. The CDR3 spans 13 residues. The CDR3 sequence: CASSSGINQPQHF. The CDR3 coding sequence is TGTGCCAGCAGCTCGGGGATCAATCAGCCCCAGCATTTT.

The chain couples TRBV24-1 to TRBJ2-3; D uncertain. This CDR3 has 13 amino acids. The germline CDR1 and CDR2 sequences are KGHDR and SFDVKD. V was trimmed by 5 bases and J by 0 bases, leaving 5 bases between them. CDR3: CATSGSSTDTQYF. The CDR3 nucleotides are TGTGCCACCAGTGGGAGCAGCACAGATACGCAGTATTTT.

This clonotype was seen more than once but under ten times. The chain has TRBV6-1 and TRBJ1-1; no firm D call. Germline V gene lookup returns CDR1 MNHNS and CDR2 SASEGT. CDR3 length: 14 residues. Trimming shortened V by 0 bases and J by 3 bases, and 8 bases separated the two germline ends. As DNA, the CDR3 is TGTGCCAGCAGTGAAGCATTGGTCCACACTGAAGCTTTCTTT. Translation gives CASSEALVHTEAFF.

The DNA of the CDR3 is TGTGCCAGCAGGGTACTAGCGGGAGGGCCGCGTGAGCAGTTCTTC. This gives the protein CASRVLAGGPREQFF. The chain recombines TRBV2 with TRBJ2-1; 13 bases are shared with TRBD2. This CDR3 has 15 amino acids. V trimming: 6 bases; J trimming: 9 bases; junction bases outside the gene matches: 8. Germline loops: CDR1 SNHLY, CDR2 FYNNEI.

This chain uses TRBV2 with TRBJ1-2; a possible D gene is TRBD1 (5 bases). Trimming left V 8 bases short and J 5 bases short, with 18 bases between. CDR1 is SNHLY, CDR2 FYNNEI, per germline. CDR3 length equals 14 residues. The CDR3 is CASPGDLREYGYTF. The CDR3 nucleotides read TGTGCCAGCCCCGGGGACCTTAGGGAATATGGCTACACCTTC.

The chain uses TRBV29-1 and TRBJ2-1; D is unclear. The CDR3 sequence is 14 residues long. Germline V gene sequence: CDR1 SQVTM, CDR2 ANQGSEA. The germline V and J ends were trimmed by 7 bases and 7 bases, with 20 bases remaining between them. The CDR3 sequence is CSAEMVVGRNEQFF. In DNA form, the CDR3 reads TGCAGCGCTGAGATGGTAGTGGGTAGGAATGAGCAGTTCTTC.

The CDR3 here is CASSPGTSLGNTIYF. The CDR3 bases are TGTGCCAGCAGTCCCGGGACATCCCTCGGAAACACCATATATTTT. This chain joins TRBV28 and TRBJ1-3; D perhaps matches TRBD1 (6 bases). V was shortened by 5 bases and J by 4 bases, with 15 bases between the two germline ends. There are 15 residues in the CDR3. Germline values: CDR1 MDHEN, CDR2 SYDVKM. The complete variable domain, with remaining parts taken from reference TRBV28 and TRBJ1-3, reads DVKVTQSSRYLVKRTGEKVFLECVQDMDHENMFWYRQDPGLGLRLIYFSYDVKMKEKGDIPEGYSVSREKKERFSLILESASTNQTSMYLCASSPGTSLGNTIYFGEGSWLTVV.

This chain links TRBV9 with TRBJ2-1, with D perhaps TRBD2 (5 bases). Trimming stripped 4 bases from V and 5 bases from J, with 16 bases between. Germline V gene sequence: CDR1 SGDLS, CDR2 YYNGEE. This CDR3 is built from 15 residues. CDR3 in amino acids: CASSLPGGPNNEQFF. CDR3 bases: TGTGCCAGCAGCCTCCCGGGCGGGCCAAACAATGAGCAGTTCTTC.

CDR3 nucleotides: TGCGCCAGCAGCCCAATCAGAGCCAATGGCTACACCTTC. It is translated as CASSPIRANGYTF. This chain uses TRBV4-1 with TRBJ1-2; no clear D. Trimming left V 4 bases short and J 6 bases short, with 12 bases between. The germline gives CDR1 MGHRA, CDR2 YSYEKL. The CDR3 extends over 13 amino acids.

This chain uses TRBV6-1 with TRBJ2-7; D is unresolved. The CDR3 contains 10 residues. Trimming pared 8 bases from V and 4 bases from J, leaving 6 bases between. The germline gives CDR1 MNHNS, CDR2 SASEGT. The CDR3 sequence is CASRAYEQYF. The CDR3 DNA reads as TGTGCCAGCCGAGCTTACGAGCAGTACTTC.